This note documents a single T cell receptor (beta chain) sequence. After removal of 3 bases from V and 5 bases from J, the junction contained 5 bases not matched to a gene. CDR3 length equals 14 residues. CDR1 SGDLS and CDR2 YYNGEE come from the germline V gene. The data belong to a study of blood T cell repertoires in COVID-19. Across the whole study: Acute and convalescent COVID-19 specimens originated in the United States, Italy and Spain. The analysed material was cDNA or gDNA that came from T cells, B-cell-depleted T cells, or PBMCs.

Original analysis: Reference gene primers were amplified, and this amplification served to estimate nucleated cell counts. Clones were sequenced by immunoSEQ multiplex PCR, and TCRdb holds only the in-frame ones, with some missing. V and J calls and clone size are as listed in that table; D and trimming were resolved from the DNA. The sample holds approximately 270,000 clones, more than 75% seen once. The receptor was derived from a man between 40 and 49 years old with active or convalescent COVID-19. The genes are TRBV9 and TRBJ1-2; 9 bases are shared with TRBD1. Sequenced: peripheral blood. The CDR3 DNA reads TGTGCCAGCAGCGAGGGGGGACAGGGTTATGGCTACACCTTC. Encoded protein: CASSEGGQGYGYTF.